This TCR beta chain stems from a study of blood T cell repertoires in COVID-19. CDR1 is MDHEN, CDR2 SYDVKM, per germline. The CDR3 runs 15 residues. Trimming took 5 bases from V and 6 from J; bases not matched to a gene: 8. Cohort allocation depended upon clinical history that participants reported. In the study's own analysis: Amplification from reference gene primers served as the basis for estimated nucleated cell counts. Sequencing was performed with immunoSEQ multiplex PCR; in TCRdb, only in-frame clones are kept and a portion is missing. V and J calls and clone size follow that table, whereas D and trimming were derived from the DNA. The table has about 200,000 clones, roughly 90% seen once; the top ten hold over 7%.

V and J are TRBV28 and TRBJ2-1, with TRBD1 identical over 9 bases. The sequence was collected from a young woman who had recovered from COVID-19. The sequenced sample was PBMCs or T cells enriched from blood (not recorded which). CDR3 residues: CASSPGQGSVNEQFF. The CDR3 DNA is TGTGCCAGCAGTCCAGGACAGGGGTCGGTCAATGAGCAGTTCTTC.